This T cell receptor beta chain was captured in a study of T-cell memory formation after mild COVID-19. Study-wide points: Contracting clones, day 15 to 85, had balanced CD4/CD8, and later expanders favored CD4+. That cross-reactive memory joined was suggested by some responding clones appearing in pre-infection memory.

The germline V gene encodes CDR1 SQVTM and CDR2 ANQGSEA. V was pared by 3 bases and J by 5 bases, with 10 bases between. The CDR3 covers 12 residues. TCRdb used MiXCR to reprocess the 5' RACE reads, holding one entry per CDR3 protein. In the table there are roughly 130,000 distinct CDR3 sequences, about 17% of which are singletons. Concerning this clonotype: Its specificity is unknown.

This chain joins TRBV29-1 and TRBJ1-2, with a possible D match to TRBD1 (5 bases). The specimen was PBMCs or a T cell subset sorted from them (not recorded which). The origin of this receptor is an adult woman who had mild COVID-19 (a few samples of this study predate the infection). Cell type and time point are not known. The CDR3 protein is CSVEVPGYGYTF. The CDR3 nucleotides read TGCAGCGTTGAGGTTCCAGGGTATGGCTACACCTTC.